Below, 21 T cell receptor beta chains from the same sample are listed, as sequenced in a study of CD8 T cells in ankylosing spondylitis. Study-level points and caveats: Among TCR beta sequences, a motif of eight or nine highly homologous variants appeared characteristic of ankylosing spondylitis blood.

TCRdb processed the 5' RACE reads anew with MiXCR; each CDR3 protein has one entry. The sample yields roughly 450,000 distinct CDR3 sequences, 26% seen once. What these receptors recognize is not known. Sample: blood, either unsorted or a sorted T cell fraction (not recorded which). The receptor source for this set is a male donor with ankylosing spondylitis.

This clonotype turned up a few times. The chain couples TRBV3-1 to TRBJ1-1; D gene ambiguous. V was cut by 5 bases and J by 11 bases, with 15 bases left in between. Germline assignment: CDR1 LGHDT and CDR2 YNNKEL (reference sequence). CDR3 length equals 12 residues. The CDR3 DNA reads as TGTGCCAGCAGCGCCCCGGGCGGCTGGGCTTTCTTT. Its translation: CASSAPGGWAFF.

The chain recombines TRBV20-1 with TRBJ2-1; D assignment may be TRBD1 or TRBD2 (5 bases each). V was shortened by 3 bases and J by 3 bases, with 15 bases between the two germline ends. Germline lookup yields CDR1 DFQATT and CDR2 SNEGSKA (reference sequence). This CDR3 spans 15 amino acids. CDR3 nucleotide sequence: TGCAGTGCTAGGAAGGCAGTGGGGGACTACAATGAGCAGTTCTTC. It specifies CSARKAVGDYNEQFF.

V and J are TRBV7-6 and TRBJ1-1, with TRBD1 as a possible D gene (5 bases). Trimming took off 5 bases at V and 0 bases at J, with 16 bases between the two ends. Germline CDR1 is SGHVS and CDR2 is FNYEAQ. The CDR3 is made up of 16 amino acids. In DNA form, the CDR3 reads TGTGCCAGCAGCCAGGGCAGGGTACCTATGAACACTGAAGCTTTCTTT. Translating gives CASSQGRVPMNTEAFF.

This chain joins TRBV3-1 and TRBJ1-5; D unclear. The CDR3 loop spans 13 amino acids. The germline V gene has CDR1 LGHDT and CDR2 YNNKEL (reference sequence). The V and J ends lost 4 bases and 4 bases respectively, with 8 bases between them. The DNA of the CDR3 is TGTGCCAGCAGCCCTTCCCCTAATCAGCCCCAGCATTTT. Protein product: CASSPSPNQPQHF.

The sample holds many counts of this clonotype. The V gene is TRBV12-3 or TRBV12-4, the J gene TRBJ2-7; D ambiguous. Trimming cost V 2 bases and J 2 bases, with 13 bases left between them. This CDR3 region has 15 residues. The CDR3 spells CASSLSAAVPYEQYF. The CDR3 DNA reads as TGTGCCAGCAGTTTATCGGCGGCAGTACCCTACGAGCAGTACTTC.

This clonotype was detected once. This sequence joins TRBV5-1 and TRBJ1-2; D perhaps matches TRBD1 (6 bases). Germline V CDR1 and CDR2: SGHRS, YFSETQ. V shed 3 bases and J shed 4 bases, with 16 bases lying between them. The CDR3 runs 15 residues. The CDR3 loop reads CASSSYGQLSYGYTF. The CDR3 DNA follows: TGCGCCAGCAGCTCATACGGACAGTTAAGCTATGGCTACACCTTC.

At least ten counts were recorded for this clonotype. Written as DNA, the CDR3 is TGTGCCAGCTCACTCCCCCCGCTTCGTCTGACTGGAAACACCATATATTTT. Its translation is CASSLPPLRLTGNTIYF. V gene TRBV18 combines with J gene TRBJ1-3; D is unresolved. The CDR3 totals 17 residues. The germline CDR1 and CDR2 sequences are KGHSH and LQKENI. V dropped 4 bases and J dropped 2 bases, with 18 bases sitting between them.

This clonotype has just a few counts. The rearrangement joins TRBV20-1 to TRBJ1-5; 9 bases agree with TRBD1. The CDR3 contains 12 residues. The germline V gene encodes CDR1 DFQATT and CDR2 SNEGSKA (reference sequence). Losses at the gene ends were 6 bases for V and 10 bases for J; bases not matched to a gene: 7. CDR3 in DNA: TGCAGTGCCAGGGACAGGGTTCAACCCCAGCATTTT. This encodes CSARDRVQPQHF.

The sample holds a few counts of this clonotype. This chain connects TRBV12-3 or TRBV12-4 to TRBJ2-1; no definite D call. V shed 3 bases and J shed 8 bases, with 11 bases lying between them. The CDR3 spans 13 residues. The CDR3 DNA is TGTGCCAGCAGTTTTGCCCATGGGGATGAGCAGTTCTTC. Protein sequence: CASSFAHGDEQFF.

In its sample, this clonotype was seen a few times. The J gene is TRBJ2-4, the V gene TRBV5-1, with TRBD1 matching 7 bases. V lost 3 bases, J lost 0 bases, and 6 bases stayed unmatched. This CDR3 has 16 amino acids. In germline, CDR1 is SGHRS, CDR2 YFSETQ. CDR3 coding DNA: TGCGCCAGCAGCTCCCAGGGGGATTTAGCCAAAAACATTCAGTACTTC. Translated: CASSSQGDLAKNIQYF.

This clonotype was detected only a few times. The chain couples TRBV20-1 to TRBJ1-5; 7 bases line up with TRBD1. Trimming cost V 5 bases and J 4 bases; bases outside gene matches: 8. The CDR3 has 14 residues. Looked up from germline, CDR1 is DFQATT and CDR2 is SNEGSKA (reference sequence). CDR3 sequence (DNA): TGCAGTGCTCCAATGACAGGGATAAATCAGCCCCAGCATTTT. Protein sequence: CSAPMTGINQPQHF.

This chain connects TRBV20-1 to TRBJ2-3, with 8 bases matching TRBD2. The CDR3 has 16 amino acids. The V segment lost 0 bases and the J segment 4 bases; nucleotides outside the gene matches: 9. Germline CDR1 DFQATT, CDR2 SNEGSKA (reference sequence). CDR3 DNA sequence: TGCAGTGCTAGAGATCGAATGGTAGCGGGATCAGATACGCAGTATTTT. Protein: CSARDRMVAGSDTQYF.

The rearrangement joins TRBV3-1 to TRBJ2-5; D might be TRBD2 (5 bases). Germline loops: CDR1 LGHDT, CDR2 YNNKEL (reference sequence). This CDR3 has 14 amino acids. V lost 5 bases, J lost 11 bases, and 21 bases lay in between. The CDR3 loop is CASSSTWFEGWQYF. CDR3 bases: TGTGCCAGCAGCAGCACCTGGTTCGAGGGTTGGCAGTACTTC.

The CDR3 spells CSGRLAGGNEQFF. The CDR3 nucleotides are TGCAGCGGCCGACTAGCGGGGGGGAATGAGCAGTTCTTC. The chain uses TRBV29-1 and TRBJ2-1; TRBD2 matches 14 bases. Germline values: CDR1 SQVTM, CDR2 ANQGSEA. Trimming removed 7 bases from V and 7 bases from J; junction bases left unmatched: 3. CDR3 length: 13 residues.

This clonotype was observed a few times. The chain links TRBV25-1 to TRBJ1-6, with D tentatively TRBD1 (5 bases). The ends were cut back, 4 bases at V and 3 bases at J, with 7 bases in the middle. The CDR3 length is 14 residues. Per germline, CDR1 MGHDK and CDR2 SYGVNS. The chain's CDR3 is CASSVGGYNSPLHF. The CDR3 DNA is TGTGCCAGCAGTGTTGGGGGCTATAATTCACCCCTCCACTTT.

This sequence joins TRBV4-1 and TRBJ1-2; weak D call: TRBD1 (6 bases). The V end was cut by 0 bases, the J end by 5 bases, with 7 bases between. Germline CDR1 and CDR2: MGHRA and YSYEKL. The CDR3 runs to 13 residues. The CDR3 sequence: CASSQEQGYGYTF. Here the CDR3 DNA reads TGCGCCAGCAGCCAAGAACAGGGTTATGGCTACACCTTC.

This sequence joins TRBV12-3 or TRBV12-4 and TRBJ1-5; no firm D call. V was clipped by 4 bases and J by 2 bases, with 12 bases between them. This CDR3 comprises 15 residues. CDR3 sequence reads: CASSSRNLGNQPQHF. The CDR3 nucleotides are TGTGCCAGCAGTTCCCGAAATTTGGGCAATCAGCCCCAGCATTTT.

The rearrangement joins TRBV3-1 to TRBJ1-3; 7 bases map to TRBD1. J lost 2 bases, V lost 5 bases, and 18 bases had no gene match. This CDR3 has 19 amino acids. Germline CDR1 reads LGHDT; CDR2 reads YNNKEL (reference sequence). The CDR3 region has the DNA TGTGCCAGCAGCGTCCGTTATGGGAGGGGGCTCGAAGCTGGAAACACCATATATTTT. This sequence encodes CASSVRYGRGLEAGNTIYF.

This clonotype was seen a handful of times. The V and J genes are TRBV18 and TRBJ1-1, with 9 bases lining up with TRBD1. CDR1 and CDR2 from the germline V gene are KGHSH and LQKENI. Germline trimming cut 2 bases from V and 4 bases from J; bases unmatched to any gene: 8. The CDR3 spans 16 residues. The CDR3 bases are TGTGCCAGCTCACCATCCACAGGGGGCAGCGGCACTGAAGCTTTCTTT. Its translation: CASSPSTGGSGTEAFF.

CDR3 amino acids: CASRSIGATDTQYF. CDR3 coding DNA: TGTGCCAGCAGGTCTATAGGGGCCACAGATACGCAGTATTTT. V is TRBV5-5 and J is TRBJ2-3, with TRBD1 as a possible D gene (5 bases). There are 14 residues in the CDR3. CDR1 SGHKS and CDR2 YYEKEE come from the germline V gene (reference sequence). The V and J ends lost 5 bases and 2 bases respectively, with 12 bases between them.

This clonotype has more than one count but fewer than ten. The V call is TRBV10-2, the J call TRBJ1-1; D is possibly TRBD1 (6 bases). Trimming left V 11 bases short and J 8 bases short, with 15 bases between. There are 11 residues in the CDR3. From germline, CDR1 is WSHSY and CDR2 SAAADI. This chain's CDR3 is CASCWGAEAFF. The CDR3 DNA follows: TGCGCCTCCTGTTGGGGGGCGGAAGCTTTCTTT.